The clone carrying this TCR beta chain appeared a single time. This specimen comes from a study of blood T cell repertoires in COVID-19. Study-level background: Researchers got acute and convalescent COVID-19 samples from the United States, Italy and Spain. PBMCs, B-cell-depleted T cells, or T cells provided the cDNA or gDNA that made up the material.

Study processing details: Scientists estimated how many nucleated cells there were by amplifying reference gene primers. Assay used: immunoSEQ multiplex PCR; TCRdb lists only in-frame clones, some missing. V, J and clone size were drawn from that table, and D and trimming were deduced from the DNA. This sample has 40,000 to 50,000 clones, with around 89% found just once. Germline CDR1 SGDLS, CDR2 YYNGEE. This CDR3 has 14 amino acids. The trim removed 4 bases at V and 5 bases at J, leaving 8 bases unmatched. The sequenced sample was peripheral blood. The chain employs TRBV9 and TRBJ1-1; TRBD1 matches 7 bases. The clonotype comes from a human donor in a cohort sampled during active COVID-19. In nucleotides, the CDR3 is TGTGCCAGCAGCCCGCGACAGGGTCGAACTGAAGCTTTCTTT. Amino acid sequence: CASSPRQGRTEAFF.